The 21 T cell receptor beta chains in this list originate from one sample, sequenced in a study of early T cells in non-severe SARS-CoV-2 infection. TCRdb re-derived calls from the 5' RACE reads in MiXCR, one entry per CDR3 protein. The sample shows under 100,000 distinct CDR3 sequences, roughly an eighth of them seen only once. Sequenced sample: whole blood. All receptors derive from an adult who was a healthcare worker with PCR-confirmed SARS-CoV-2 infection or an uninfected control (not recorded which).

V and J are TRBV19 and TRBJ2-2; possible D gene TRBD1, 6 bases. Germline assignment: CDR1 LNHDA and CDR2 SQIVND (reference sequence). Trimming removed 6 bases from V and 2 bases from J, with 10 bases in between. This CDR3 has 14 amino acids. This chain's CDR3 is CASRRTVNTGELFF. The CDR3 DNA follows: TGTGCCAGTAGGAGGACAGTAAACACCGGGGAGCTGTTTTTT.

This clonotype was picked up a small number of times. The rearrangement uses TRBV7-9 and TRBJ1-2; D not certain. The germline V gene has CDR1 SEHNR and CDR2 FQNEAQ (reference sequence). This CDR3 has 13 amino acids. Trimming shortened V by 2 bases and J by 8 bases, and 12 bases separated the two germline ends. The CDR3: CASSLSEPRGYTF. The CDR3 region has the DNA TGTGCCAGCAGCTTATCAGAGCCAAGGGGCTACACCTTC.

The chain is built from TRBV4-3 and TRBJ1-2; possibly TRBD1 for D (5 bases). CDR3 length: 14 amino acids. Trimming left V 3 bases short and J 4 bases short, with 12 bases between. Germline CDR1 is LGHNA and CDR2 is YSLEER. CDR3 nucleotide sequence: TGCGCCAGCAGCCAGGAGACCGGGGCCTATGGCTACACCTTC. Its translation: CASSQETGAYGYTF.

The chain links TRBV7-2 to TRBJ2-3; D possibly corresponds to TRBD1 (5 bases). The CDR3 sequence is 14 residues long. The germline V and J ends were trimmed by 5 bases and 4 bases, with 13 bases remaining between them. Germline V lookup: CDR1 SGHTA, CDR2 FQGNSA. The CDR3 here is CASSPGGAADTQYF. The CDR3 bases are TGTGCCAGCAGCCCCGGTGGGGCGGCAGATACGCAGTATTTT.

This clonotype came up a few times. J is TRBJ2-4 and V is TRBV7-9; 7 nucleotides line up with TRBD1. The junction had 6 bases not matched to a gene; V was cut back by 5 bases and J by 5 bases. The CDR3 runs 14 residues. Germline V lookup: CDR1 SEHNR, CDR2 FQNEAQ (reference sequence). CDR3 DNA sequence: TGTGCCAGCAGCCGAGACAGGGTGCAAAACATTCAGTACTTC. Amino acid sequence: CASSRDRVQNIQYF.

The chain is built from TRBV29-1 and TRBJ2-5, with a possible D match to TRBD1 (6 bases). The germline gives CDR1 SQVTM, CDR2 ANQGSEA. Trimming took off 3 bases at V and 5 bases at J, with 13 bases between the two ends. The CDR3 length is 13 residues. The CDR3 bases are TGCAGCGTTGACACCCAGGGGACGGAGACCCAGTACTTC. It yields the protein CSVDTQGTETQYF.

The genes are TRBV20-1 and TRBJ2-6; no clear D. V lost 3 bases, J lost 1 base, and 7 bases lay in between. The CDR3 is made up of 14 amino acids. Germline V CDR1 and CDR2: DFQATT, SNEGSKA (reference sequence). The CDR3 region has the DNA TGCAGTGCTAGGACTGCATCTGGGGCCAACGTCCTGACTTTC. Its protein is CSARTASGANVLTF.

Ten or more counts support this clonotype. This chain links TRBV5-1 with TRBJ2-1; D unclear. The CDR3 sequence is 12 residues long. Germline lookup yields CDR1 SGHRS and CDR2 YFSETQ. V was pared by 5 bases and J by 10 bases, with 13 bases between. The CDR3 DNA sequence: TGCGCCAGCAGTAAAAGCGATTGGGAGCAGTTCTTC. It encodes CASSKSDWEQFF.

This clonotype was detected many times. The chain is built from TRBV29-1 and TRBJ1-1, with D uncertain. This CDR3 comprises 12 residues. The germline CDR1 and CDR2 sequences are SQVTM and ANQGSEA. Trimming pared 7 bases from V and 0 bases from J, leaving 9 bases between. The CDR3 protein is CSARKVNTEAFF. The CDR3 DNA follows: TGCAGCGCTAGAAAAGTGAACACTGAAGCTTTCTTT.

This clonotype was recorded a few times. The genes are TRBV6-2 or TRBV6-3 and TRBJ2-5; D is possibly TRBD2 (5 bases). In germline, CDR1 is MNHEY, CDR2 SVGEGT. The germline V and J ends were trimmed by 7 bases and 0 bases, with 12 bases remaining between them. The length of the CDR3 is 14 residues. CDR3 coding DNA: TGTGCCAGCAATGGTTGGAGGAACCAAGAGACCCAGTACTTC. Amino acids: CASNGWRNQETQYF.

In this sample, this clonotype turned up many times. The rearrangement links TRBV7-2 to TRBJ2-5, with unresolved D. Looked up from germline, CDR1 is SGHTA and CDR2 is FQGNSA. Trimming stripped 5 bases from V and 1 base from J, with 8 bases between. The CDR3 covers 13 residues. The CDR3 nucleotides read TGTGCCAGCAGCACCCGAACCCAAGAGACCCAGTACTTC. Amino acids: CASSTRTQETQYF.

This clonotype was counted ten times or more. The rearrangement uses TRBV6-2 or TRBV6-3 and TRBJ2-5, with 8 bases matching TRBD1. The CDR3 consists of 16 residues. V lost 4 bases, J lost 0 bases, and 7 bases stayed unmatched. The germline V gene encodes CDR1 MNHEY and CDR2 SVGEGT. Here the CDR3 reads CASSFRDRTNQETQYF. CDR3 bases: TGTGCCAGCAGTTTTCGGGACAGGACCAACCAAGAGACCCAGTACTTC.

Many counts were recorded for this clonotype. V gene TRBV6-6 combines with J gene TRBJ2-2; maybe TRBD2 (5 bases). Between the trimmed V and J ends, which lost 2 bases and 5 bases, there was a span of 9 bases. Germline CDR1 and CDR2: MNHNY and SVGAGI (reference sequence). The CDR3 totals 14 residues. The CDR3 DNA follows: TGTGCCAGCAGTTACGTCCCGGGAACCGGGGAGCTGTTTTTT. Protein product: CASSYVPGTGELFF.

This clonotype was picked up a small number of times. The CDR3 bases are TGTGCCAGCAGTTACTTCGGGGTCGGGGAAGAGACCCAGTACTTC. Its protein is CASSYFGVGEETQYF. The V and J genes are TRBV6-6 and TRBJ2-5; tentatively, D is TRBD2 (5 bases). In germline, CDR1 is MNHNY, CDR2 SVGAGI (reference sequence). The CDR3 has 15 residues. V was shortened by 1 base and J by 3 bases, with 12 bases between the two germline ends.

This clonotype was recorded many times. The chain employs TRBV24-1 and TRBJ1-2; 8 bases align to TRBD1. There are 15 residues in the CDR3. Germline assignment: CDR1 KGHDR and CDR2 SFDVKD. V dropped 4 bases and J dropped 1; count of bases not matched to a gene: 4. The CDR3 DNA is TGTGCCACCAGTGACCGGGGACAGGTTAACTATGGCTACACCTTC. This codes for CATSDRGQVNYGYTF.

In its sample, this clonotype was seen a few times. CDR3 DNA: TGTGCCAGCAGTTACCGACAGGGGACCTATGGCTACACCTTC. This codes for CASSYRQGTYGYTF. The genes are TRBV6-5 and TRBJ1-2; 8 bases fit TRBD1. The CDR3 covers 14 residues. CDR1 is MNHEY and CDR2 is SVGAGI in the germline V gene. V shed 2 bases, J shed 4 bases, and the junction held 3 bases outside the gene matches.

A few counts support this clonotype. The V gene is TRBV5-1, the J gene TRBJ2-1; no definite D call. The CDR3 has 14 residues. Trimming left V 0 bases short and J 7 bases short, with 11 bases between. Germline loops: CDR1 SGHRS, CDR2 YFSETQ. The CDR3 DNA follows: TGCGCCAGCAGCTTGGTCGACTCCCGAAATGAGCAGTTCTTC. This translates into CASSLVDSRNEQFF.

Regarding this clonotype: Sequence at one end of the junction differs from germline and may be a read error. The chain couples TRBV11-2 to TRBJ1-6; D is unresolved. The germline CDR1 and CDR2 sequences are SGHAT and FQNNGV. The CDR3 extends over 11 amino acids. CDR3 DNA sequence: TGTGCCAGCTCCTCTAATTCACCCCTCCACTTT. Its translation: CASSSNSPLHF.

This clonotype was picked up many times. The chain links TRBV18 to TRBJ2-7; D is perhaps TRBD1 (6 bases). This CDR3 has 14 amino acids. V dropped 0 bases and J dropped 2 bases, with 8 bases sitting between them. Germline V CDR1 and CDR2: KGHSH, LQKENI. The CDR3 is CASSPPGQTYEQYF. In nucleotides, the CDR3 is TGTGCCAGCTCACCACCGGGACAAACCTACGAGCAGTACTTC.

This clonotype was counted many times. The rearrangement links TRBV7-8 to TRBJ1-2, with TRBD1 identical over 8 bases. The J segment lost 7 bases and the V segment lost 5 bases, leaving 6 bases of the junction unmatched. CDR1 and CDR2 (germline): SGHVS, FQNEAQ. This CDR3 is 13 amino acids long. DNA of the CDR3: TGTGCCAGCAGCCCTAGGACAGGGCCTGGCTACACCTTC. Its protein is CASSPRTGPGYTF.

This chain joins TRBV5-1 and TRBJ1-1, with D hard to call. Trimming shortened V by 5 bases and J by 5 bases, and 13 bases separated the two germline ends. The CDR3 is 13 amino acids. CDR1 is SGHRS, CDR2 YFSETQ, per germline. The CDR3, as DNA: TGCGCCAGCAGGGTAGGAATGGTTACTGAAGCTTTCTTT. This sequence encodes CASRVGMVTEAFF.